The 21 T cell receptor beta chains given below trace back to one sample, sequenced in a study of T cells in Graves' hyperthyroidism and ophthalmopathy. Researchers amplified the TCR beta CDR3 regions from RNA transcripts. In the first-round RT-PCR of the TCR CDR3, the HTBI primer set was used. TCRdb reprocessed the multiplex PCR reads with MiXCR, giving one entry per CDR3 protein. This sample yields approximately 510,000 distinct CDR3 sequences, of which less than 25% are seen a single time; about 30% belongs to the top ten. The sample was blood. The receptors shown here come from a man younger than 30 with Graves' hyperthyroidism.

V is TRBV28 and J is TRBJ1-6, with 8 positions matching TRBD1. V was pared by 2 bases and J by 11 bases, with 5 bases of the junction left unmatched. The germline CDR1 and CDR2 sequences are MDHEN and SYDVKM. The CDR3 extends over 14 amino acids. Written as DNA, the CDR3 is TGTGCCAGCAGTTTACAGGGGGCAGGGGCACCCCTCCACTTT. Translated, it gives CASSLQGAGAPLHF.

This clonotype was observed many times. The rearrangement links TRBV6-1 to TRBJ2-7, with D unresolved. The CDR3 runs 14 residues. Trimming removed 1 base at V and 3 bases at J, with 10 bases between. In germline, CDR1 is MNHNS, CDR2 SASEGT. The CDR3 coding sequence is TGTGCCAGCAGTGAAGAGTTCCTTCTCTACGAGCAGTACTTC. Its translation: CASSEEFLLYEQYF.

Worth noting for this clonotype: Its ends do not fully match the called genes, so a read error is possible. The chain joins TRBV12-3 or TRBV12-4 to TRBJ1-6; TRBD1 is a possible D gene (5 bases). The CDR3 spans 16 residues. The CDR3 nucleotides are TGTGCCAGCAGTTTTGGGGCACGATCCTATAATTCACCCCTCGACTTT. It encodes CASSFGARSYNSPLDF.

The chain employs TRBV6-2 or TRBV6-3 and TRBJ2-7; TRBD2 matches at 8 bases. CDR3 length: 15 amino acids. Germline V gene lookup returns CDR1 MNHEY and CDR2 SVGEGT. The V segment lost 7 bases and the J segment 2 bases; nucleotides outside the gene matches: 10. CDR3 nucleotide sequence: TGTGCCAGCACCTCCCCCGGGACTAGAACCTACGAGCAGTACTTC. This gives the protein CASTSPGTRTYEQYF.

This clonotype was seen ten or more times. The chain couples TRBV28 to TRBJ1-1, with 8 bases fitting TRBD1. CDR1 and CDR2 (germline): MDHEN, SYDVKM. Unmatched junction bases numbered 17, after V lost 7 bases and J lost 1 base. CDR3 length: 18 amino acids. The chain's CDR3 is CASTLYRTGGTGNTEAFF. CDR3 DNA sequence: TGTGCCAGCACCCTGTACCGAACAGGGGGAACGGGGAACACTGAAGCTTTCTTT.

This clonotype has ten or more counts. The chain links TRBV5-1 to TRBJ2-5; 7 bases agree with TRBD1. CDR1 and CDR2 (germline): SGHRS, YFSETQ. This CDR3 contains 14 residues. V lost 4 bases, J lost 1 base, and 4 bases stayed unmatched. Here the CDR3 reads CASSKTGLQETQYF. The CDR3 coding sequence is TGCGCCAGCAGCAAGACAGGGCTCCAAGAGACCCAGTACTTC. Drawing the rest from reference TRBV5-1 and TRBJ2-5, the complete variable domain is KAGVTQTPRYLIKTRGQQVTLSCSPISGHRSVSWYQQTPGQGLQFLFEYFSETQRNKGNFPGRFSGRQFSNSRSEMNVSTLELGDSALYLCASSKTGLQETQYFGPGTRLLVL.

This clonotype was seen many times. The chain employs TRBV7-2 and TRBJ2-7; unclear D gene. The germline CDR1 and CDR2 sequences are SGHTA and FQGNSA. The length of the CDR3 is 13 residues. Trimming shortened V by 1 base and J by 6 bases, and 10 bases separated the two germline ends. The CDR3 sequence: CASSLGSASEQYF. In DNA, the CDR3 is TGTGCCAGCAGCTTAGGGTCCGCATCCGAGCAGTACTTC. The entire variable domain, with the rest obtained from reference TRBV7-2 and TRBJ2-7, is as follows: GAGVSQSPSNKVTEKGKDVELRCDPISGHTALYWYRQSLGQGLEFLIYFQGNSAPDKSGLPSDRFSAERTGGSVSTLTIQRTQQEDSAVYLCASSLGSASEQYFGPGTRLTVT.

This chain uses TRBV28 with TRBJ1-2; D perhaps matches TRBD1 (6 bases). CDR1 and CDR2 (germline): MDHEN, SYDVKM. The CDR3 spans 16 residues. V lost 4 bases, J lost 8 bases, and 23 bases lay in between. In DNA, the CDR3 is TGTGCCAGCAGTTCGCGACCGGGACAACAACTATCAGGCTACACCTTC. Translating it yields CASSSRPGQQLSGYTF.

This clonotype was observed at least ten times. The rearrangement uses TRBV20-1 and TRBJ1-3; no clear D gene. This CDR3 is built from 13 residues. Looked up from germline, CDR1 is DFQATT and CDR2 is SNEGSKA (reference sequence). V lost 1 base and J lost 0, with 4 bases in between. CDR3 sequence: CSARVSSGNTIYF. CDR3 bases: TGCAGTGCTAGAGTCAGCTCTGGAAACACCATATATTTT.

Ten or more counts support this clonotype. The chain couples TRBV6-1 to TRBJ1-5, with a possible D match to TRBD1 (5 bases). Trimming stripped 6 bases from V and 6 bases from J, with 15 bases between. This CDR3 is built from 14 residues. The germline CDR1 and CDR2 sequences are MNHNS and SASEGT. The DNA for the CDR3 is TGTGCCAGCAGCAAGTCATGGGGGGGTCAGCCCCAGCATTTT. It encodes CASSKSWGGQPQHF.

This clonotype was counted only a few times. The chain uses TRBV20-1 and TRBJ2-7, with TRBD1 matching over 10 bases. J was trimmed by 4 bases and V by 6 bases; bases with no gene match: 9. Germline V CDR1 and CDR2: DFQATT, SNEGSKA (reference sequence). CDR3 length: 14 residues. Written as DNA, the CDR3 is TGCAGTGCAATCCGGGACAGGGGACTTTACGAGCAGTACTTC. Translation gives CSAIRDRGLYEQYF.

This clonotype was observed at least ten times. The genes are TRBV5-1 and TRBJ2-6; D not certain. The germline V and J ends were trimmed by 4 bases and 4 bases, with 15 bases remaining between them. The CDR3 covers 16 residues. Germline CDR1 SGHRS, CDR2 YFSETQ. CDR3: CASSIRPRTGANVLTF. The CDR3 region has the DNA TGCGCCAGCAGCATACGACCCCGGACCGGGGCCAACGTCCTGACTTTC.

V gene TRBV12-3 or TRBV12-4 combines with J gene TRBJ1-1; 7 bases fit TRBD1. This CDR3 has 14 residues. The junction had 5 bases not matched to a gene; V was cut back by 6 bases and J by 1 base. The CDR3: CASRGTEQNTEAFF. CDR3 DNA sequence: TGTGCCAGCAGAGGGACAGAACAGAACACTGAAGCTTTCTTT.

The J gene is TRBJ2-3, the V gene TRBV12-3 or TRBV12-4; 12 positions agree with TRBD2. The V segment lost 6 bases and the J segment 5 bases; nucleotides outside the gene matches: 9. The CDR3 runs 16 residues. For the CDR3, the DNA is TGTGCCAGCAGCCTCCTTCTAGCGGGGGGGCAAGATACGCAGTATTTT. It encodes CASSLLLAGGQDTQYF.

This clonotype came up many times. The genes are TRBV7-2 and TRBJ1-1; TRBD1 agrees at 10 bases. The CDR3 runs to 15 residues. V lost 5 bases and J lost 1; bases outside the gene matches: 4. Germline assignment: CDR1 SGHTA and CDR2 FQGNSA. CDR3 in amino acids: CASSPWDRGNTEAFF. CDR3 nucleotides: TGTGCCAGCAGCCCCTGGGACAGGGGGAACACTGAAGCTTTCTTT.

This clonotype was detected ten times or more. This chain joins TRBV11-1 and TRBJ1-1, with D hard to call. Germline V gene data show CDR1 as SGHAT and CDR2 as FQDESV (reference sequence). The V end lost 2 bases, the J end lost 1 base, and 8 bases lay between the germline ends. This CDR3 is 14 amino acids long. CDR3 nucleotides: TGTGCCAGCAGCTTATGGCAAAAGAACACTGAAGCTTTCTTT. It translates to CASSLWQKNTEAFF.

The V call is TRBV6-2 or TRBV6-3, the J call TRBJ1-1; D gene unclear. V was clipped by 3 bases and J by 6 bases, with 11 bases between them. CDR1 is MNHEY, CDR2 SVGEGT, per germline. The CDR3 length is 13 residues. CDR3 sequence: CASSYLGRAEAFF. The CDR3 nucleotides are TGTGCCAGCAGTTATTTGGGTAGGGCTGAAGCTTTCTTT.

This clonotype was detected ten times or more. V and J are TRBV19 and TRBJ1-5; D is perhaps TRBD1 (5 bases). Germline lookup yields CDR1 LNHDA and CDR2 SQIVND (reference sequence). The CDR3 is 15 amino acids. Trimming left V 3 bases short and J 3 bases short, with 12 bases between. This CDR3 is CASSIRVGPNQPQHF. In DNA form, the CDR3 reads TGTGCCAGTAGTATCAGGGTTGGCCCCAATCAGCCCCAGCATTTT.

With regard to this clonotype: The junction does not match germline at one end; this may be a read error. This CDR3 reads CSAFRGGNSPIHF. The CDR3 nucleotides are TGCAGTGCTTTCAGGGGTGGTAATTCACCCATCCACTTT. The chain combines TRBV20-1 with TRBJ1-6; possibly TRBD1 for D (6 bases). CDR3 length: 13 amino acids. Per the germline V gene, CDR1 is DFQATT and CDR2 is SNEGSKA (reference sequence).

The chain uses TRBV6-2 or TRBV6-3 and TRBJ2-7, with 9 bases lining up with TRBD2. V gave up 7 bases and J gave up 5 bases; unmatched junction bases: 21. The CDR3 extends over 18 amino acids. Germline lookup yields CDR1 MNHEY and CDR2 SVGEGT. This CDR3 reads CASNPPGGGRAADHEQYF. DNA of the CDR3: TGTGCCAGCAACCCGCCCGGCGGCGGGAGGGCCGCGGACCACGAGCAGTACTTC.

The V call is TRBV28, the J call TRBJ1-2; possibly TRBD1 for D (6 bases). In germline, CDR1 is MDHEN, CDR2 SYDVKM. V was pared by 2 bases and J by 4 bases, with 11 bases between. This CDR3 region has 14 residues. The CDR3 region has the DNA TGTGCCAGCAGTTTAACCCCGGACAGCTATGGCTACACCTTC. It yields the protein CASSLTPDSYGYTF.